These T cell receptor beta chains were read from a single sample in a study of neurological immune-mediated disorders. TCRdb redid the calling of the 5' RACE reads with MiXCR, one entry per CDR3 protein. The sample consists of fewer than 70,000 distinct CDR3 sequences, around 9.7% of them appearing once. Sequenced sample: PBMCs. The source is a man aged 25-40 years in good health. The CDR3 runs from the conserved cysteine through the conserved F or W. Fields, in order: V gene, J gene, D gene, clone size, CDR3 protein, CDR3 DNA. The D gene is left open where the match is weak. For some rows the clone size is stated as once, few or many, or as a class when expanded; others skip it.

v_gene: TRBV28
j_gene: TRBJ2-3
d_gene: .
abundance: many
CDR3aa: CASSSDPGTDTQYF
CDR3nt: TGTGCCAGCAGTAGTGACCCCGGCACAGATACGCAGTATTTT

v_gene: TRBV5-5
j_gene: TRBJ2-1
d_gene: .
abundance: many
CDR3aa: CASSLAGDNEQFF
CDR3nt: TGTGCCAGCAGCTTAGCAGGGGACAATGAGCAGTTCTTC

v_gene: TRBV3-1
j_gene: TRBJ1-5
d_gene: .
abundance: many
CDR3aa: CASSQSRAYSNQPQHF
CDR3nt: TGTGCCAGCAGCCAATCTCGGGCCTATAGCAATCAGCCCCAGCATTTT

v_gene: TRBV5-8
j_gene: TRBJ2-5
d_gene: TRBD2
abundance: many
CDR3aa: CASGGSGSGLAGAETQYF
CDR3nt: TGTGCCAGCGGCGGGAGTGGTTCTGGGCTAGCGGGAGCAGAGACCCAGTACTTC

v_gene: TRBV12-3/TRBV12-4
j_gene: TRBJ2-7
d_gene: .
abundance: many
CDR3aa: CASTKHGYEQYF
CDR3nt: TGTGCCAGCACCAAACATGGATACGAGCAGTACTTC

v_gene: TRBV20-1
j_gene: TRBJ2-5
d_gene: .
abundance: many
CDR3aa: CSFHRRETQYF
CDR3nt: TGCAGTTTTCACCGAAGAGAGACCCAGTACTTC

v_gene: TRBV10-3
j_gene: TRBJ1-5
d_gene: TRBD1
abundance: many
CDR3aa: CAIQGVGNQPQHF
CDR3nt: TGTGCCATACAGGGGGTTGGCAATCAGCCCCAGCATTTT

v_gene: TRBV4-2
j_gene: TRBJ2-1
d_gene: TRBD2
abundance: many
CDR3aa: CASSHLIREEYNEQFF
CDR3nt: TGTGCCAGCAGCCATTTAATTCGGGAGGAATACAATGAGCAGTTCTTC

v_gene: TRBV28
j_gene: TRBJ2-7
d_gene: TRBD1
abundance: .
CDR3aa: CASGVPGQTTYEQYF
CDR3nt: TGTGCCAGCGGAGTTCCGGGACAGACAACCTACGAGCAGTACTTC

v_gene: TRBV29-1
j_gene: TRBJ2-1
d_gene: .
abundance: .
CDR3aa: CSVSPGQKVSSYNEQFF
CDR3nt: TGCAGCGTGTCCCCCGGACAGAAAGTTAGCTCCTACAATGAGCAGTTCTTC

v_gene: TRBV20-1
j_gene: TRBJ2-4
d_gene: .
abundance: many
CDR3aa: CSAIPGGHSKNIQYF
CDR3nt: TGCAGTGCTATCCCAGGAGGTCATTCTAAAAACATTCAGTACTTC

v_gene: TRBV15
j_gene: TRBJ2-7
d_gene: .
abundance: many
CDR3aa: CATSRGGDSMGQYF
CDR3nt: TGTGCCACCAGCAGAGGGGGGGACAGTATGGGGCAGTACTTC

v_gene: TRBV27
j_gene: TRBJ2-7
d_gene: .
abundance: many
CDR3aa: CASSPGTLSYEQYF
CDR3nt: TGTGCCAGCAGTCCAGGGACGCTCAGCTACGAGCAGTACTTC

v_gene: TRBV20-1
j_gene: TRBJ2-3
d_gene: TRBD2
abundance: .
CDR3aa: CSANGLAGEDTQYF
CDR3nt: TGCAGTGCTAACGGACTAGCGGGAGAAGATACGCAGTATTTT

v_gene: TRBV7-3
j_gene: TRBJ2-1
d_gene: .
abundance: few
CDR3aa: CASSPDRSYNEQFF
CDR3nt: TGTGCCAGCAGCCCGGACAGATCCTACAATGAGCAGTTCTTC

v_gene: TRBV7-6
j_gene: TRBJ2-1
d_gene: TRBD2
abundance: .
CDR3aa: CASASFGTTNNEQFF
CDR3nt: TGTGCCAGCGCTAGCTTCGGGACTACCAACAATGAGCAGTTCTTC

v_gene: TRBV29-1
j_gene: TRBJ2-7
d_gene: TRBD2
abundance: many
CDR3aa: CSVGAGGLPEQYF
CDR3nt: TGCAGCGTTGGGGCGGGAGGCCTCCCAGAGCAGTACTTC

v_gene: TRBV21-1
j_gene: TRBJ2-2
d_gene: .
abundance: many
CDR3aa: CASSGGQNTGELFF
CDR3nt: TGTGCCAGCAGCGGGGGCCAGAACACCGGGGAGCTGTTTTTT

v_gene: TRBV28
j_gene: TRBJ2-3
d_gene: TRBD2
abundance: many
CDR3aa: CASSTGLAGGGDTQYF
CDR3nt: TGTGCCAGCAGTACCGGACTAGCGGGAGGGGGAGATACGCAGTATTTT

v_gene: TRBV24-1
j_gene: TRBJ2-1
d_gene: TRBD2
abundance: many
CDR3aa: CATSDPTSRSSYNEQFF
CDR3nt: TGTGCCACCAGTGACCCGACTAGCCGAAGCTCCTACAATGAGCAGTTCTTC

v_gene: TRBV25-1
j_gene: TRBJ2-7
d_gene: TRBD1
abundance: many
CDR3aa: CASTQGFEQYF
CDR3nt: TGTGCCAGCACACAGGGGTTCGAGCAGTACTTC

v_gene: TRBV20-1
j_gene: TRBJ1-1
d_gene: .
abundance: .
CDR3aa: CSAREGGTTEAFF
CDR3nt: TGCAGTGCTAGAGAGGGGGGGACCACTGAAGCTTTCTTT

v_gene: TRBV20-1
j_gene: TRBJ2-1
d_gene: .
abundance: many
CDR3aa: CSANLASKNNEQFF
CDR3nt: TGCAGTGCAAACCTAGCGTCGAAGAACAATGAGCAGTTCTTC

v_gene: TRBV7-3
j_gene: TRBJ2-5
d_gene: .
abundance: many
CDR3aa: CASSLGRAETQYF
CDR3nt: TGTGCCAGCAGCTTAGGCAGGGCGGAGACCCAGTACTTC

v_gene: TRBV6-5
j_gene: TRBJ2-2
d_gene: TRBD2
abundance: many
CDR3aa: CASRSPGTSGIGELFF
CDR3nt: TGTGCCAGCAGGAGTCCCGGGACTAGCGGGATTGGGGAGCTGTTTTTT

v_gene: TRBV28
j_gene: TRBJ2-4
d_gene: .
abundance: many
CDR3aa: CASSQQWGADENIQYF
CDR3nt: TGTGCCAGCAGTCAACAATGGGGGGCGGATGAGAACATTCAGTACTTC

v_gene: TRBV7-2
j_gene: TRBJ2-1
d_gene: TRBD2
abundance: few
CDR3aa: CASSLDGTSGGMQFF
CDR3nt: TGTGCCAGCAGCTTGGACGGGACTAGCGGTGGGATGCAGTTCTTC

v_gene: TRBV5-1
j_gene: TRBJ2-1
d_gene: TRBD2
abundance: .
CDR3aa: CISSLADSYNEQFF
CDR3nt: TGCATCAGCAGCCTAGCGGACTCCTACAATGAGCAGTTCTTC

v_gene: TRBV28
j_gene: TRBJ1-1
d_gene: TRBD1
abundance: many
CDR3aa: CASFWTGGNTEAFF
CDR3nt: TGTGCCAGCTTCTGGACAGGGGGGAACACTGAAGCTTTCTTT

v_gene: TRBV5-1
j_gene: TRBJ2-3
d_gene: TRBD2
abundance: many
CDR3aa: CASSSGTSIDTQYF
CDR3nt: TGCGCCAGCAGCTCCGGGACTAGCATCGATACGCAGTATTTT

v_gene: TRBV5-1
j_gene: TRBJ1-1
d_gene: TRBD1
abundance: .
CDR3aa: CASSLDQGAARRSTEAFF
CDR3nt: TGCGCCAGCAGCTTGGATCAGGGGGCGGCTCGCCGCAGCACTGAAGCTTTCTTT

v_gene: TRBV28
j_gene: TRBJ2-7
d_gene: TRBD2
abundance: many
CDR3aa: CASSWSSGRYEQYF
CDR3nt: TGTGCCAGCAGTTGGTCTAGCGGGAGATACGAGCAGTACTTC

v_gene: TRBV3-1
j_gene: TRBJ1-2
d_gene: .
abundance: .
CDR3aa: CASKARDGYTF
CDR3nt: TGTGCCAGCAAGGCGCGGGACGGCTACACCTTC

v_gene: TRBV27
j_gene: TRBJ2-1
d_gene: TRBD2
abundance: few
CDR3aa: CASSLLPSGTYNEQFF
CDR3nt: TGTGCCAGCAGTTTATTGCCTAGCGGGACATACAATGAGCAGTTCTTC

v_gene: TRBV11-3
j_gene: TRBJ2-3
d_gene: .
abundance: .
CDR3aa: CASSPDPAPTDTQYF
CDR3nt: TGTGCCAGCAGCCCCGATCCAGCGCCCACAGATACGCAGTATTTT

v_gene: TRBV9
j_gene: TRBJ2-4
d_gene: .
abundance: .
CDR3aa: CASSAGGGWAKNIQYF
CDR3nt: TGTGCCAGCAGCGCTGGAGGGGGCTGGGCCAAAAACATTCAGTACTTC

v_gene: TRBV2
j_gene: TRBJ2-1
d_gene: .
abundance: many
CDR3aa: CASRAGSNSNEQFF
CDR3nt: TGTGCCAGCAGAGCCGGGTCGAACTCAAATGAGCAGTTCTTC

v_gene: TRBV9
j_gene: TRBJ2-1
d_gene: TRBD2
abundance: many
CDR3aa: CASSLEGLAGPSGHF
CDR3nt: TGTGCCAGCAGCCTAGAGGGACTAGCGGGACCAAGCGGCCACTTC

v_gene: TRBV27
j_gene: TRBJ2-7
d_gene: .
abundance: many
CDR3aa: CASSLTGYYEQYF
CDR3nt: TGTGCCAGCAGTTTAACAGGGTACTACGAGCAGTACTTC

v_gene: TRBV7-2
j_gene: TRBJ2-5
d_gene: TRBD2
abundance: many
CDR3aa: CASSPGLAVITGVRETQYF
CDR3nt: TGTGCCAGCAGCCCAGGACTAGCGGTCATCACGGGGGTTAGAGAGACCCAGTACTTC